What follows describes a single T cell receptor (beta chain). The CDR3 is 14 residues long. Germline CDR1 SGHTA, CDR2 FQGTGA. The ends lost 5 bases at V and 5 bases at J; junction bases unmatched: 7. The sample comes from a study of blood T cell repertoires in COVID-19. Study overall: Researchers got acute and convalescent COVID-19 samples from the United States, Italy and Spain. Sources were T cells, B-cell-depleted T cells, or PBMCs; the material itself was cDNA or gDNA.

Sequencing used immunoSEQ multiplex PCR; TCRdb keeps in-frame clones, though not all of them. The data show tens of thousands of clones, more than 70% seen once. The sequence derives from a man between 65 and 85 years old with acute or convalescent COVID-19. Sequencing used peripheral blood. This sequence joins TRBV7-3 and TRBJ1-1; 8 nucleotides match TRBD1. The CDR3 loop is CASSSTQGETEAFF. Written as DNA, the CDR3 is TGTGCCAGCAGCAGTACACAGGGGGAAACTGAAGCTTTCTTT.